These 23 T cell receptor beta chains were all obtained from the same sample, sequenced in a study of shared clonotypes between healthy human individuals. Clones were sequenced by immunoSEQ multiplex PCR, and TCRdb holds only the in-frame ones, with some missing. The sample gives hundreds of thousands of clones, around 67% of which show up once; about 1.8% is in the top ten. Material for sequencing was memory CD4+ T cells sorted from blood. This sample's subset: CD45RA-negative fraction. These receptors originate from a woman aged 25-40 years in good health.

The chain uses TRBV28 and TRBJ2-3; 11 bases align to TRBD2. The CDR3 has 16 amino acids. V lost 6 bases to trimming and J lost 4 bases; unmatched junction nucleotides: 9. Germline lookup yields CDR1 MDHEN and CDR2 SYDVKM. The CDR3 bases are TGTGCCAGCAGGCCTACTAGCGGGAGATTTGCAGATACGCAGTATTTT. It yields the protein CASRPTSGRFADTQYF.

The rearrangement links TRBV7-9 to TRBJ1-4; 12 nucleotides line up with TRBD1. V dropped 6 bases and J dropped 10; count of bases not matched to a gene: 6. CDR3 length: 14 amino acids. Germline V gene lookup returns CDR1 SEHNR and CDR2 FQNEAQ (reference sequence). The DNA for the CDR3 is TGTGCCAGCAGTTACGGGACAGGGGGCGGAAAACTGTTTTTT. Translated, it gives CASSYGTGGGKLFF.

In regard to this clone: Other DNA sequences from this sample encode an identical CDR3 as well. The chain joins TRBV28 to TRBJ2-1, with 13 nucleotides matching TRBD2. Unmatched junction bases numbered 7, after V lost 4 bases and J lost 1 base. The CDR3 covers 18 residues. From germline, CDR1 is MDHEN and CDR2 SYDVKM. DNA of the CDR3: TGTGCCAGCAGTTCCGGGACTAGCGGGATATCATCCTACAATGAGCAGTTCTTC. Translation gives CASSSGTSGISSYNEQFF.

The chain combines TRBV19 with TRBJ2-1; 9 positions match TRBD1. Trimming at V came to 2 bases and at J to 8 bases, leaving 4 bases not matched to a gene. The CDR3 spans 14 residues. Germline V gives CDR1 LNHDA, CDR2 SQIVND (reference sequence). The CDR3 DNA reads TGTGCCAGTAGTATACGGACAGGGGACGATGAGCAGTTCTTC. Residues: CASSIRTGDDEQFF.

The rearrangement links TRBV4-1 to TRBJ2-4; perhaps D is TRBD1 or TRBD2 (5 bases each). The ends were cut back, 0 bases at V and 0 bases at J, with 15 bases in the middle. Germline values: CDR1 MGHRA, CDR2 YSYEKL. This CDR3 region has 18 residues. CDR3 loop: CASSQDRQQGPAKNIQYF. The CDR3 DNA follows: TGCGCCAGCAGCCAAGATCGGCAGCAGGGACCAGCCAAAAACATTCAGTACTTC.

The rearrangement joins TRBV4-1 to TRBJ2-7, with TRBD1 matching 9 bases. Per the germline V gene, CDR1 is MGHRA and CDR2 is YSYEKL. V lost 5 bases, J lost 4 bases, and 21 bases stayed unmatched. This CDR3 comprises 19 residues. This CDR3 is CASSAVTGTGRTRPYEQYF. For the CDR3, the DNA is TGCGCCAGCAGCGCAGTGACCGGGACAGGGAGGACTAGGCCTTACGAGCAGTACTTC.

J is TRBJ1-3 and V is TRBV28; 7 bases are a match to TRBD1. V shed 1 base, J shed 0 bases, and the junction held 6 bases outside the gene matches. CDR1 and CDR2 from the germline V gene are MDHEN and SYDVKM. CDR3 length equals 17 residues. The CDR3 DNA follows: TGTGCCAGCAGTTTATTTAGGGGGCCCAGCTCTGGAAACACCATATATTTT. Translated: CASSLFRGPSSGNTIYF.

The chain joins TRBV7-9 to TRBJ2-7, with D perhaps matching TRBD1 (6 bases). This CDR3 contains 15 residues. CDR1 is SEHNR and CDR2 is FQNEAQ in the germline V gene (reference sequence). The V end was cut by 1 base, the J end by 6 bases, with 16 bases between. DNA of the CDR3: TGTGCCAGCAGCTTAGGAGGTACAGGGAAGGTCGAGCAGTACTTC. Its translation is CASSLGGTGKVEQYF.

The chain recombines TRBV7-2 with TRBJ1-3, with D maybe TRBD1 (5 bases). The germline V gene has CDR1 SGHTA and CDR2 FQGNSA. Deletions cut 2 bases from V and 8 bases from J, with 19 bases between. This CDR3 has 16 residues. CDR3 DNA: TGTGCCAGCAGCTTAAATCCAGGGCCCGCCGGTGACACCATATATTTT. Translation gives CASSLNPGPAGDTIYF.

The chain links TRBV5-1 to TRBJ1-1, with a tentative D call TRBD1 (5 bases). Germline V gives CDR1 SGHRS, CDR2 YFSETQ. CDR3 length equals 11 residues. Trimming shortened V by 7 bases and J by 4 bases, and 8 bases separated the two germline ends. CDR3 sequence: CASQGATEAFF. CDR3 bases: TGCGCCAGCCAGGGAGCCACTGAAGCTTTCTTT. Using reference TRBV5-1 and TRBJ1-1 for the parts outside the CDR3, the full variable domain is KAGVTQTPRYLIKTRGQQVTLSCSPISGHRSVSWYQQTPGQGLQFLFEYFSETQRNKGNFPGRFSGRQFSNSRSEMNVSTLELGDSALYLCASQGATEAFFGQGTRLTVV.

The rearrangement joins TRBV7-7 to TRBJ2-2; TRBD1 matches at 8 bases. Germline CDR1 reads SSHAT; CDR2 reads FNYEAQ (reference sequence). Trimming at V came to 3 bases and at J to 3 bases, leaving 3 bases not matched to a gene. This CDR3 is 15 amino acids long. The CDR3 region has the DNA TGTGCCAGCAGCTTTGGACAGGGAGACACCGGGGAGCTGTTTTTT. Its protein product is CASSFGQGDTGELFF.

This sequence joins TRBV10-3 and TRBJ2-4, with D perhaps TRBD2 (6 bases). This CDR3 has 15 amino acids. V dropped 0 bases and J dropped 8 bases, with 14 bases sitting between them. Germline V gene sequence: CDR1 ENHRY, CDR2 SYGVKD. The CDR3 reads CAISESIGSRHIQYF. CDR3 in DNA: TGTGCCATCAGTGAGTCGATCGGGAGCCGACACATTCAGTACTTC.

The genes are TRBV5-1 and TRBJ2-2; D ambiguous. Trimming cost V 0 bases and J 6 bases, with 6 bases left between them. There are 13 residues in the CDR3. The V gene's germline CDR1 is SGHRS and CDR2 YFSETQ. CDR3 DNA sequence: TGCGCCAGCAGCTTGGGGGTACCCGGGGAGCTGTTTTTT. The encoded protein is CASSLGVPGELFF.

CDR3 nucleotide sequence: TGTGCCAACGACAGGCCTCCGACGGGGGAGACCCAGTACTTC. Its translation: CANDRPPTGETQYF. The chain uses TRBV2 and TRBJ2-5, with a weak D call TRBD1 (6 bases). The V gene lost 10 bases and the J gene lost 5 bases, with 20 bases spanning the gap. The germline V gene encodes CDR1 SNHLY and CDR2 FYNNEI. The CDR3 is 14 amino acids.

The chain couples TRBV19 to TRBJ1-2, with D unclear. This CDR3 has 13 residues. V dropped 5 bases and J dropped 4 bases, with 11 bases sitting between them. The germline CDR1 and CDR2 sequences are LNHDA and SQIVND (reference sequence). The CDR3 is CASSAESGYGYTF. In DNA form, the CDR3 reads TGTGCCAGTAGTGCGGAATCCGGCTATGGCTACACCTTC. Together with reference TRBV19 and TRBJ1-2, the CDR3 gives the full variable domain: DGGITQSPKYLFRKEGQNVTLSCEQNLNHDAMYWYRQDPGQGLRLIYYSQIVNDFQKGDIAEGYSVSREKKESFPLTVTSAQKNPTAFYLCASSAESGYGYTFGSGTRLTVV.

In regard to this clone: The sample has other DNA sequences that encode this CDR3 too. The chain uses TRBV29-1 and TRBJ1-2; 9 nucleotides agree with TRBD1. The CDR3 is 12 amino acids. The junction had 3 bases not matched to a gene; V was cut back by 6 bases and J by 4 bases. Germline loops: CDR1 SQVTM, CDR2 ANQGSEA. CDR3 coding DNA: TGCAGCGTCATGACAGGGGGCTATGGCTACACCTTC. This sequence encodes CSVMTGGYGYTF.

This chain uses TRBV5-1 with TRBJ2-1; 12 bases fit TRBD2. In germline, CDR1 is SGHRS, CDR2 YFSETQ. The CDR3 totals 16 residues. V trimming: 0 bases; J trimming: 4 bases; junction bases outside the gene matches: 2. As DNA, the CDR3 is TGCGCCAGCAGCTTGGAAACTAGCGGGAGGTACAATGAGCAGTTCTTC. It yields the protein CASSLETSGRYNEQFF.

The CDR3 DNA reads as TGCGCCAGCAGGCTTGACAGCTCTGGAAACACCATATATTTT. Amino acid sequence: CASRLDSSGNTIYF. This chain links TRBV5-1 with TRBJ1-3; D is possibly TRBD1 (5 bases). V lost 5 bases and J 0 bases, leaving 9 bases between the germline ends. The CDR3 loop spans 14 amino acids. Germline values: CDR1 SGHRS, CDR2 YFSETQ.

This chain uses TRBV18 with TRBJ1-1, with D perhaps matching TRBD1 (5 bases). V was trimmed by 4 bases and J by 3 bases, leaving 6 bases between them. The germline V gene has CDR1 KGHSH and CDR2 LQKENI. The CDR3 loop spans 12 amino acids. CDR3 DNA: TGTGCCAGCTCACGGGGCGACACTGAAGCTTTCTTT. Translating it yields CASSRGDTEAFF.

J is TRBJ1-5 and V is TRBV6-5; the D is unclear. With 7 bases removed from V and 1 base from J, the gap between germline ends came to 8 bases. The CDR3 runs to 13 residues. Germline assignment: CDR1 MNHEY and CDR2 SVGAGI. The CDR3 spells CASTLGSNQPQHF. The CDR3 nucleotides are TGTGCCAGCACCCTAGGGAGCAATCAGCCCCAGCATTTT.

This sequence joins TRBV28 and TRBJ1-4; D ambiguous. Germline V gene lookup returns CDR1 MDHEN and CDR2 SYDVKM. This CDR3 spans 15 amino acids. Trimming removed 6 bases at V and 8 bases at J, with 19 bases between. CDR3 amino acids: CASRTDGKLGEKLFF. The CDR3 DNA is TGTGCCAGCAGGACGGACGGTAAATTGGGAGAAAAACTGTTTTTT.

As regards this clone: In the same sample, other DNA sequences code for this CDR3. The chain has TRBV11-2 and TRBJ1-1; TRBD1 is a possible D gene (6 bases). This CDR3 is built from 14 residues. Germline CDR1 is SGHAT and CDR2 is FQNNGV. Trimming pared 5 bases from V and 3 bases from J, leaving 13 bases between. The CDR3 loop reads CASSRGQGDTEAFF. The CDR3 DNA reads as TGTGCCAGCAGCCGGGGGCAGGGAGACACTGAAGCTTTCTTT.

V gene TRBV5-6 combines with J gene TRBJ2-2; no definite D call. The CDR3 is 12 amino acids. Per the germline V gene, CDR1 is SGHDT and CDR2 is YYEEEE. Trimming removed 3 bases at V and 6 bases at J, with 6 bases between. CDR3 DNA sequence: TGTGCCAGCAGCTGGATTCCCGGGGAGCTGTTTTTT. Translating it yields CASSWIPGELFF.